Listed below are T cell receptor beta chains from one sample, sequenced in a study of blood T cell repertoires in COVID-19. Sequenced by immunoSEQ multiplex PCR; TCRdb stores in-frame clones only, minus some. The data contain roughly 50,000 clones, 75% to 90% of them singletons. Sequenced: peripheral blood. These receptors were taken from a human donor in a cohort sampled during active COVID-19. Each CDR3 is given with its conserved first and last residue. Fields, in order: V gene, J gene, D gene, CDR3 DNA, CDR3 protein. D genes are given only for firm matches.

v_call: TRBV28; j_call: TRBJ1-2; d_call: .; cdr3_nt: TGTGCCAGCACCTACGCTCATGGCTACACCTTC; cdr3_aa: CASTYAHGYTF
v_call: TRBV19; j_call: TRBJ1-1; d_call: .; cdr3_nt: TGTGCCAGTAGTTCAAAGGACAGATTCATGAACACTGAAGCTTTCTTT; cdr3_aa: CASSSKDRFMNTEAFF
v_call: TRBV28; j_call: TRBJ2-6; d_call: .; cdr3_nt: TGTGCCAGCAGTTTGGCAGGCTCTGGGGCCAACGTCCTGACTTTC; cdr3_aa: CASSLAGSGANVLTF
v_call: TRBV10-3; j_call: TRBJ1-6; d_call: TRBD1; cdr3_nt: TGTGCCATCAGACAGGGGGGCTATAATTCACCCCTCCACTTT; cdr3_aa: CAIRQGGYNSPLHF
v_call: TRBV6-5; j_call: TRBJ1-1; d_call: .; cdr3_nt: TGTGCCAGCAGTTACGGGGGCAGCACTGAAGCTTTCTTT; cdr3_aa: CASSYGGSTEAFF
v_call: TRBV28; j_call: TRBJ1-5; d_call: .; cdr3_nt: TGTGCCAGCAGTTTATCGGGGGGAGACCATCAGCCCCAGCATTTT; cdr3_aa: CASSLSGGDHQPQHF
v_call: TRBV5-6; j_call: TRBJ1-4; d_call: .; cdr3_nt: TGTGCCAGCAGCAGAGGCGGGGTCAAACTGTTTTTT; cdr3_aa: CASSRGGVKLFF
v_call: TRBV10-1; j_call: TRBJ2-5; d_call: .; cdr3_nt: TGCGCCAGCAGTGAGTCGAGGCAGAACCAAGAGACCCAGTACTTC; cdr3_aa: CASSESRQNQETQYF
v_call: TRBV9; j_call: TRBJ2-5; d_call: .; cdr3_nt: TGTGCCAGCAGCGTAGGAACAATTGAGACCCAGTACTTC; cdr3_aa: CASSVGTIETQYF
v_call: TRBV7-2; j_call: TRBJ1-2; d_call: .; cdr3_nt: TGTGCCAGCAGCTTAGTGGCGGGCGGCTACACCTTC; cdr3_aa: CASSLVAGGYTF
v_call: TRBV4-3; j_call: TRBJ1-1; d_call: .; cdr3_nt: TGCGCCAGCAGCCAAGATTCGCGGGCTAGCACTGAAGCTTTCTTT; cdr3_aa: CASSQDSRASTEAFF
v_call: TRBV6-2/TRBV6-3; j_call: TRBJ1-2; d_call: TRBD1; cdr3_nt: TGTGCCAGCAGTTGGACAGGGGGAGGAGGCTACACCTTC; cdr3_aa: CASSWTGGGGYTF
v_call: TRBV5-6; j_call: TRBJ1-2; d_call: .; cdr3_nt: TGTGCCAGCAGCTTATTGGGGGCCCAGTACTATGGCTACACCTTC; cdr3_aa: CASSLLGAQYYGYTF
v_call: TRBV19; j_call: TRBJ2-3; d_call: TRBD2; cdr3_nt: TGTGCCAGTAGTAGGCGGGGGGGACCCACAGATACGCAGTATTTT; cdr3_aa: CASSRRGGPTDTQYF
v_call: TRBV13; j_call: TRBJ1-2; d_call: .; cdr3_nt: TGTGCCAGCAGCTTAGTGGCGGCTAACTATGGCTACACCTTC; cdr3_aa: CASSLVAANYGYTF
v_call: TRBV28; j_call: TRBJ1-4; d_call: .; cdr3_nt: TGTGCCAGCAGTTTATCCAGGGCCAGTGAAAAACTGTTTTTT; cdr3_aa: CASSLSRASEKLFF